Each of the 6 T cell receptor beta chains below was sequenced from the same sample in a study of OX40 agonist ivuxolimab in advanced cancers. Receptor libraries were prepared by the immunoSEQ multiplex PCR assay. Not all clones reach the TCRdb copy of this immuneACCESS table, which keeps in-frame sequences only. Checked studies attribute under half of the gap to unresolved V genes and leave the rest unexplained. The table for this sample lists around 38,000 clones; roughly 90% of them were counted only once. 8% to 10% of the sample is in the top ten clones. This material consisted of CD4+ or CD8+ T cells sorted from blood, taken in a trial of the OX40 agonist ivuxolimab. The source of these receptors is an adult with an advanced solid tumor such as melanoma, head and neck, liver or kidney cancer.

The V and J genes are TRBV27 and TRBJ2-1; possibly TRBD2 for D (6 bases). The CDR3 contains 15 residues. V lost 2 bases to trimming and J lost 0 bases, with 8 bases between them. CDR1 and CDR2 (germline): MNHEY, SMNVEV (reference sequence). For the CDR3, the DNA is TGTGCCAGCAGTTTAGGTAGCGGCTCCTACAATGAGCAGTTCTTC. Translated: CASSLGSGSYNEQFF.

This chain connects TRBV11-2 to TRBJ2-2, with D perhaps being TRBD1 or TRBD2 (5 bases each). V was trimmed by 3 bases and J by 1 base, leaving 15 bases between them. Germline values: CDR1 SGHAT, CDR2 FQNNGV. This CDR3 has 17 residues. The CDR3 sequence: CASSFPRGRLNTGELFF. DNA for the CDR3: TGTGCCAGCAGCTTCCCCCGGGGCAGGCTGAACACCGGGGAGCTGTTTTTT.

Only one count was recorded for this clone. A junction end diverges from the germline sequence, so it may reflect a read error. The gene calls are TRBV5-8 and TRBJ1-1, with TRBD1 as a possible D gene (5 bases). This CDR3 comprises 11 residues. Germline V gives CDR1 SGHTS, CDR2 YDEGEE. CDR3 loop: CASSLFRDRFF. The DNA of the CDR3 is TGTGCCAGCAGCTTGTTCCGGGACCGATTTTTT.

V usage is TRBV6-5 and J usage is TRBJ2-2; D is uncertain. The length of the CDR3 is 11 residues. V was clipped by 6 bases and J by 8 bases, with 7 bases between them. Germline V gene data show CDR1 as MNHEY and CDR2 as SVGAGI. The CDR3 loop is CASSESGELFF. The CDR3 DNA is TGTGCCAGCAGCGAATCGGGGGAGCTGTTTTTT.

This chain uses TRBV6-6 with TRBJ1-3; D not certain. The CDR3 is 15 residues long. V lost 5 bases, J lost 0 bases, and 11 bases lay in between. In germline, CDR1 is MNHNY, CDR2 SVGAGI (reference sequence). Here the CDR3 reads CASSRWEASGNTIYF. Here the CDR3 DNA reads TGTGCCAGCAGTCGCTGGGAGGCCTCTGGAAACACCATATATTTT.

This clone was counted once. The chain uses TRBV19 and TRBJ2-1, with 10 bases identical to TRBD2. The CDR3 spans 17 residues. The ends lost 3 bases at V and 3 bases at J; junction bases unmatched: 8. CDR1 is LNHDA, CDR2 SQIVND, per germline (reference sequence). The CDR3 nucleotides are TGTGCCAGTAGTATCTGGACTAGCGGATCCTACTACAATGAGCAGTTCTTC. As protein: CASSIWTSGSYYNEQFF.